Below are 3 T cell receptor beta chains sequenced from a single sample in a study of glioma-infiltrating T cells (dated by TCRdb to the mid-2010s). The sequencing machine was an Illumina MiSeq. TCR alpha and beta CDR3 regions were amplified with the iRepertoire nested amplicon-rescue multiplex PCR (arm-PCR) platform from RNA. Using fastp trimming at Q25 and MiXCR clonotype assembly, TCRdb reanalyzed the public sequencing data and kept in-frame beta chains. Each entry merges the rows of one CDR3 protein and shows their most common DNA and genes. The table for this sample lists about 190,000 distinct CDR3 sequences; around 30% of them were counted only once. Jointly, the top ten make up roughly 21% of the sample. Sequenced input: glioma tissue, nonneoplastic brain tissue, or PBMCs (not recorded which). These TCRs come from a human donor with low-grade glioma or glioblastoma, undergoing nonglioma brain surgery, or in good health (not recorded which).

The table lists this clonotype with many counts. The chain uses TRBV20-1 and TRBJ2-1; possible D gene TRBD2, 6 bases. The CDR3 contains 16 residues. The germline gives CDR1 DFQATT, CDR2 SNEGSKA (reference sequence). V lost 3 bases and J lost 4, with 19 bases in between. The CDR3 here is CSAREWGDAGYNEQFF. DNA for the CDR3: TGCAGTGCTAGGGAGTGGGGGGATGCGGGATACAATGAGCAGTTCTTC.

This clonotype appeared many times. The chain carries TRBV20-1 and TRBJ2-5; possibly TRBD1 or TRBD2 for D (5 bases each). The V gene lost 5 bases and the J gene lost 9 bases, with 13 bases spanning the gap. Germline V gene lookup returns CDR1 DFQATT and CDR2 SNEGSKA (reference sequence). The CDR3 has 11 residues. CDR3 protein: CSASELGAQYF. CDR3 bases: TGCAGTGCTTCGGAGCTGGGGGCCCAGTACTTC.

Remarks on this clonotype: Possible read error: a much larger clone is one base away. The rearrangement uses TRBV6-1 and TRBJ1-1; a weak D match, TRBD1 (5 bases). The V gene lost 10 bases and the J gene lost 9 bases, with 15 bases spanning the gap. Germline V gives CDR1 MNHNS, CDR2 SASEGT. CDR3 length: 11 residues. The chain's CDR3 is CAISQWDQAFF. The CDR3 DNA sequence: TGTGCCATCAGCCAGTGGGACCAAGCTTTCTTT.